The sequence of this T cell receptor beta chain was determined in a study of human CD8 memory T cell subsets. Libraries for TCR beta were constructed using UMI-labeled 5' RACE. TCRdb re-called the 5' RACE reads; every CDR3 protein appears as one record, without DNA. The table for this sample gives 9,500 to 13,000 distinct CDR3 sequences. The sample comprised CD8+ stem-like memory T cells (TSCM and TCM) sorted from PBMCs. The subset was: stem-like memory CD8 T cells (TSTEM), CCR7+ PD-1- TIGIT-. The TCR comes from a human donor in good health.

CDR3 region: CASSLLDSSNEKLFF. The rearrangement uses TRBV27 and TRBJ1-4; TCRdb picks TRBD1, but there is no DNA to check that call. CDR1 MNHEY and CDR2 SMNVEV come from the germline V gene (reference sequence). The CDR3 is 15 amino acids.